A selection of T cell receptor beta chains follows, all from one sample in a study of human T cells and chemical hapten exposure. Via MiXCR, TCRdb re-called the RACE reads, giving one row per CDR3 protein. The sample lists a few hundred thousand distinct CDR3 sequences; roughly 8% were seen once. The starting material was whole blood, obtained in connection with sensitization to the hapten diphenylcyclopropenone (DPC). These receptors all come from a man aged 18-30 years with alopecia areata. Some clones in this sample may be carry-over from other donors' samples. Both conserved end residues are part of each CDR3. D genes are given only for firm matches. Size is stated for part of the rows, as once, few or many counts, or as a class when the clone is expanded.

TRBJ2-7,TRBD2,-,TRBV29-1,CSVDAAGGAYEQYF,TGCAGCGTTGACGCGGCGGGGGGGGCCTACGAGCAGTACTTC
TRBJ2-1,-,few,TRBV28,CASSTPRGNEQFF,TGTGCCAGCAGTACCCCCCGGGGGAATGAGCAGTTCTTC
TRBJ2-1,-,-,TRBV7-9,CASRIAGTPDNYNEQFF,TGTGCCAGCAGAATCGCCGGGACCCCGGACAACTACAATGAGCAGTTCTTC
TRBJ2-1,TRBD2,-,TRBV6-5,CASSYSGGVYNEQFF,TGTGCCAGCAGTTATAGCGGGGGGGTCTACAATGAGCAGTTCTTC
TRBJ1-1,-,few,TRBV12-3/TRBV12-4,CASSPEPLNTEAFF,TGTGCCAGCAGCCCTGAGCCTCTGAACACTGAAGCTTTCTTT
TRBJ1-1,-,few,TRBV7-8,CASSLGQMTEAFF,TGTGCCAGCAGCTTAGGACAGATGACTGAAGCTTTCTTT
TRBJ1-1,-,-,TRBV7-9,CASSRTEFSNTEAFF,TGTGCCAGCAGCAGGACAGAATTCTCGAACACTGAAGCTTTCTTT
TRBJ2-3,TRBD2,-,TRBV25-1,CASSDPSGGVPWTQYF,TGTGCCAGCAGTGACCCCAGCGGGGGGGTCCCGTGGACGCAGTATTTT
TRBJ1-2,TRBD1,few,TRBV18,CASSLGTGRSYGYTF,TGTGCCAGCTCACTAGGGACAGGGAGAAGTTATGGCTACACCTTC
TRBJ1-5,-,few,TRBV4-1,CASGRFLGQPQHF,TGCGCCAGCGGCCGCTTTTTGGGTCAGCCCCAGCATTTT
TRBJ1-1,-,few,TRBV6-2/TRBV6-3,CASRFPGMSTEAFF,TGTGCCAGCAGATTCCCAGGGATGAGCACTGAAGCTTTCTTT
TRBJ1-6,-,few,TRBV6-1,CASGGGGADSPLHF,TGTGCCAGCGGGGGCGGAGGGGCCGATTCACCCCTCCACTTT
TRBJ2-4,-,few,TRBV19,CASSPDTLAKNIQYF,TGTGCCAGTAGTCCAGACACGCTAGCCAAAAACATTCAGTACTTC
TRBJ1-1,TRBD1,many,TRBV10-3,CAIRGEAERTGRMNTEAFF,TGTGCCATCAGGGGCGAAGCAGAAAGGACAGGGAGAATGAACACTGAAGCTTTCTTT
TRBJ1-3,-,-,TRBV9,CASSVGREPGNTIYF,TGTGCCAGCAGCGTAGGTCGGGAACCTGGAAACACCATATATTTT
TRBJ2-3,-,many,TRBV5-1,CASNTADTQYF,TGCGCCAGCAACACAGCAGATACGCAGTATTTT
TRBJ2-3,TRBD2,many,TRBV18,CASSPLAGADTQYF,TGTGCCAGCTCACCGCTAGCGGGGGCAGATACGCAGTATTTT
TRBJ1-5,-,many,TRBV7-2,CASSLAGGAEGNQPQHF,TGTGCCAGCAGCTTAGCTGGGGGGGCGGAGGGCAATCAGCCCCAGCATTTT
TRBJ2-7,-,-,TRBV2,CASQSGGTSYEQYF,TGTGCCAGCCAATCCGGTGGGACTTCCTACGAGCAGTACTTC
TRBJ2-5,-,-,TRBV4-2,CAVSAGLQETQYF,TGTGCCGTTTCGGCTGGTCTGCAAGAGACCCAGTACTTC
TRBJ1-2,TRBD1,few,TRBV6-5,CASRLGTDAAGGYTF,TGTGCCAGCAGACTTGGGACAGATGCAGCGGGTGGCTACACCTTC
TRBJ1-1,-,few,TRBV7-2,CASSLAGGKGTEAFF,TGTGCCAGCAGCTTAGCGGGGGGAAAGGGCACTGAAGCTTTCTTT
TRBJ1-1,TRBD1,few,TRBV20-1,CSARDTGGMGHTEAFF,TGCAGTGCTAGAGATACAGGGGGTATGGGTCACACTGAAGCTTTCTTT
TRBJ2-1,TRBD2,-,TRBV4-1,CASSQGGLVPAQFF,TGCGCCAGCAGCCAAGGAGGACTAGTGCCTGCCCAGTTCTTC
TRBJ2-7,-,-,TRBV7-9,CASSLALRDYEQYF,TGTGCCAGCAGCTTAGCCCTCAGAGACTACGAGCAGTACTTC
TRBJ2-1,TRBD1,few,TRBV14,CASSQDRGLLNEQFF,TGTGCCAGCAGCCAAGACAGGGGGCTTCTCAATGAGCAGTTCTTC
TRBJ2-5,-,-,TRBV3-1,CASSQEGASDRYQETQYF,TGTGCCAGCAGCCAAGAGGGGGCTAGCGACAGGTACCAAGAGACCCAGTACTTC
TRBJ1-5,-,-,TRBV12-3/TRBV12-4,CASSSLDSPYNQPQHF,TGTGCCAGCAGTTCACTCGACAGTCCGTACAATCAGCCCCAGCATTTT
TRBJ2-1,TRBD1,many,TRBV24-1,CATSDFPGGSSYNEQFF,TGTGCCACCAGTGATTTTCCAGGGGGCAGCTCCTACAATGAGCAGTTCTTC
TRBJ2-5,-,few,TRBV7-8,CASSLARLVQETQYF,TGTGCCAGCAGCTTAGCGAGACTAGTCCAAGAGACCCAGTACTTC
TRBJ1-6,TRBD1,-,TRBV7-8,CASSLADRTQGTSPLHF,TGTGCCAGCAGCTTAGCGGATCGTACACAGGGGACTTCACCCCTCCACTTT
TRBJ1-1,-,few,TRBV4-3,CASSQGLEGTEAFF,TGCGCCAGCAGCCAGGGGCTGGAGGGCACTGAAGCTTTCTTT
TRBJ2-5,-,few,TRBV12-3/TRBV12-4,CASSSRGSEETQYF,TGTGCCAGCAGTTCCCGTGGTAGTGAGGAGACCCAGTACTTC
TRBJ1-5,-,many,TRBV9,CASSVEDTGQPQHF,TGTGCCAGCAGCGTAGAGGATACGGGTCAGCCCCAGCATTTT
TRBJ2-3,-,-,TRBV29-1,CSAVGTTDTQYF,TGCAGCGCCGTGGGTACCACAGATACGCAGTATTTT
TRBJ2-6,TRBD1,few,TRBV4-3,CASSLGDSHSGANVLTF,TGCGCCAGCAGCCTAGGGGACAGCCACTCTGGGGCCAACGTCCTGACTTTC
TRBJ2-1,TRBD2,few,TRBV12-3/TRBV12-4,CASSAPIRAGVNNEQFF,TGTGCCAGCAGTGCCCCGATACGAGCGGGGGTGAACAATGAGCAGTTCTTC
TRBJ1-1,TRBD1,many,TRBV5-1,CASSLGGQLEAFF,TGCGCCAGCAGCTTGGGGGGACAGCTCGAAGCTTTCTTT
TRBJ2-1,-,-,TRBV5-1,CASSFGSSWGEQFF,TGCGCCAGCAGCTTTGGGTCCAGCTGGGGTGAGCAGTTCTTC
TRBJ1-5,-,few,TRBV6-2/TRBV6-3,CASTGREGSNQPQHF,TGTGCCAGCACCGGCAGGGAGGGTAGCAATCAGCCCCAGCATTTT
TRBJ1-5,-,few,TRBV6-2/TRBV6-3,CASSYLDQPQHF,TGTGCCAGCAGTTACCTCGATCAGCCCCAGCATTTT
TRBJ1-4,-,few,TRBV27,CASSLGINNEKLFF,TGTGCCAGCAGTTTAGGAATAAACAATGAAAAACTGTTTTTT
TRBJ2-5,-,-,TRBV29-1,CSVELAGETQYF,TGCAGCGTTGAGTTGGCTGGGGAGACCCAGTACTTC
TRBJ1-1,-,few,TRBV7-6,CASSLEARREGKAFF,TGTGCCAGCAGCTTAGAGGCCCGGCGGGAGGGAAAAGCTTTCTTT
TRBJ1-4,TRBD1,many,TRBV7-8,CASSLDPPYQGAGEKLFF,TGTGCCAGCAGCTTAGATCCCCCTTACCAGGGGGCGGGTGAAAAACTGTTTTTT
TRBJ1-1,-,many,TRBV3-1,CASSQETEGAEAFF,TGTGCCAGCAGCCAAGAGACGGAAGGGGCTGAAGCTTTCTTT